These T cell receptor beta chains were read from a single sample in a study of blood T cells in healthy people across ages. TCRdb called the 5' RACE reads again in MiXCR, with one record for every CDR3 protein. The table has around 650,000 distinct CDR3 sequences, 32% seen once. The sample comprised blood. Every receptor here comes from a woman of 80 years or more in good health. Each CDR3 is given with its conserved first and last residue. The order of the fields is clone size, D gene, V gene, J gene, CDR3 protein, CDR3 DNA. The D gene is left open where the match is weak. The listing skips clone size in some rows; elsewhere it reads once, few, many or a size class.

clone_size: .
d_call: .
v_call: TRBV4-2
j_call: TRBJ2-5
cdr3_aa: CASGAPLKGRETQYF
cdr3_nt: TGTGCCAGTGGAGCACCACTAAAGGGGCGAGAGACCCAGTACTTC

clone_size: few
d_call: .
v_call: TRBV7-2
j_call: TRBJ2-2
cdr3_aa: CASSLDSSSANTGELFF
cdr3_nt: TGTGCCAGCAGCTTAGACAGCAGTTCGGCGAACACCGGGGAGCTGTTTTTT

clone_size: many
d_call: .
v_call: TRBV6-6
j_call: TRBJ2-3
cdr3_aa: CASSYSSRGYTDTQYF
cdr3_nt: TGTGCCAGCAGTTACTCATCGCGGGGTTACACAGATACGCAGTATTTT

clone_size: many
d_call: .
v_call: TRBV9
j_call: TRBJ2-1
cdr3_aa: CASSASQGLIGNEQFF
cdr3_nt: TGTGCCAGCAGCGCCTCACAGGGCTTAATAGGCAATGAGCAGTTCTTC

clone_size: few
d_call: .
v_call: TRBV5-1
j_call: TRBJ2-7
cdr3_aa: CTSSLRQGGYEQYF
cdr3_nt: TGCACCAGCAGCTTGAGGCAGGGAGGCTACGAGCAGTACTTC

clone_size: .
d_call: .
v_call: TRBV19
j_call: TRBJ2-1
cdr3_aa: CASSRSVGSYNEQFF
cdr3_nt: TGTGCCAGTAGTAGGTCGGTGGGCAGCTACAATGAGCAGTTCTTC

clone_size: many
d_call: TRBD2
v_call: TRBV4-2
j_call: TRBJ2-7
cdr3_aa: CASSLQGGVETYEQYF
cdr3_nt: TGTGCCAGCAGCCTCCAGGGAGGGGTAGAAACCTACGAGCAGTACTTC

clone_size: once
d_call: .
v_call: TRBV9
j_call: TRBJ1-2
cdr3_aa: CASSVQQSLNYGYTF
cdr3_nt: TGTGCCAGCAGCGTTCAACAGTCACTTAACTATGGCTACACCTTC

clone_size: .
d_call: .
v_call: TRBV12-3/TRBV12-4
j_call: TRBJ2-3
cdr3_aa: CASSLGGFQRTGTQYF
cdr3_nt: TGTGCCAGCAGTTTGGGCGGGTTCCAACGCACAGGTACGCAGTATTTT

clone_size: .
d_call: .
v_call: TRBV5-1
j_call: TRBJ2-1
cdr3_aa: CASSLVGQNPYGQFF
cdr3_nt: TGCGCCAGCAGCTTGGTAGGACAGAATCCCTACGGGCAGTTCTTC

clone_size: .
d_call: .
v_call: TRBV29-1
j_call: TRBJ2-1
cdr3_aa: CSVPQWSSYNEQFF
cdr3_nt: TGCAGCGTCCCCCAGTGGAGCTCCTACAATGAGCAGTTCTTC

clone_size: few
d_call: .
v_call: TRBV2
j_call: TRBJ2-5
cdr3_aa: CAGGQIQETQYF
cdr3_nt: TGTGCCGGAGGACAGATCCAAGAGACCCAGTACTTC

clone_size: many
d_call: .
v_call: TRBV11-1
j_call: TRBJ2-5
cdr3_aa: CASRPRDVKETQYF
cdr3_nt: TGTGCCAGCAGACCCCGGGACGTTAAAGAGACCCAGTACTTC

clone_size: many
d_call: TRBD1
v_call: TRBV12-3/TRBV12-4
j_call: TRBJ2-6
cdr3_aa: CASSLRQGARGANVLTF
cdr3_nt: TGTGCCAGCAGTTTAAGACAGGGGGCGCGCGGGGCCAACGTCCTGACTTTC

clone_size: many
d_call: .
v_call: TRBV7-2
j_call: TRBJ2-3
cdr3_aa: CATERGRTDTQYF
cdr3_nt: TGTGCCACTGAAAGAGGGCGCACAGATACGCAGTATTTT

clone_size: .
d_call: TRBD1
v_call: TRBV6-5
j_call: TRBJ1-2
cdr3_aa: CASSVGTGTGYTF
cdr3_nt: TGTGCCAGCAGTGTCGGGACAGGGACTGGCTACACCTTC

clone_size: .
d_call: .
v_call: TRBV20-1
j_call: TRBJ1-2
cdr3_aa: CSAAGASNYGYTF
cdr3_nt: TGCAGTGCGGCAGGGGCCTCTAACTATGGCTACACCTTC

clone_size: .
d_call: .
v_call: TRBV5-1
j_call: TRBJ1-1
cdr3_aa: CASSKGQTNTEAFF
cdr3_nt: TGCGCCAGCAGCAAAGGACAGACGAACACTGAAGCTTTCTTT

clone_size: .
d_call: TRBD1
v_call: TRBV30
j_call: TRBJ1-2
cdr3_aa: CAWERDRVYGYTF
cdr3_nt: TGTGCCTGGGAGAGGGACAGGGTCTATGGCTACACCTTC

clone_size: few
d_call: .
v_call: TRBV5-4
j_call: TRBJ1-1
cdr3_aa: CASSPQTLNTEAFF
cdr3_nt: TGTGCCAGCAGCCCACAAACACTGAACACTGAAGCTTTCTTT

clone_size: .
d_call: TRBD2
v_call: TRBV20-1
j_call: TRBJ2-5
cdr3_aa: CSARALAGEDEQYF
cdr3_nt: TGCAGTGCTAGGGCACTAGCGGGAGAGGATGAGCAGTACTTC

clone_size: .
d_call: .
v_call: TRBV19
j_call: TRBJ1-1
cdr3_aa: CASSFQGLGDTEAFF
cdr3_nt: TGTGCCAGTAGTTTTCAGGGCCTTGGAGACACTGAAGCTTTCTTT

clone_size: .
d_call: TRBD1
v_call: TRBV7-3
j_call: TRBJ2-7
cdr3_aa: CASSLTGTGSGEQYF
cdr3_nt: TGTGCCAGCAGCCTCACCGGGACAGGGTCCGGGGAGCAGTACTTC

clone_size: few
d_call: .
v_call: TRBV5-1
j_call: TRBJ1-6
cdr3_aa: CASKEEARNSPLHF
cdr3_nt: TGCGCCAGCAAGGAGGAAGCAAGGAATTCACCCCTCCACTTT

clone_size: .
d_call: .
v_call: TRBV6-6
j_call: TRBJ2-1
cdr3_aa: CASSSGTLSYNEQFF
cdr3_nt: TGTGCCAGCAGTTCCGGGACACTTTCCTACAATGAGCAGTTCTTC

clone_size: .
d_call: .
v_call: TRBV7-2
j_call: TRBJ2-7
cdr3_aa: CASSLVRGSYNEQYF
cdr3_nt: TGTGCCAGCAGCTTAGTCCGCGGCTCCTACAATGAGCAGTACTTC

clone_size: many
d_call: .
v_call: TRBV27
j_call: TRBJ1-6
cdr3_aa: CASNLDGTNSPLHF
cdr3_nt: TGTGCCAGCAACCTTGACGGCACTAATTCACCCCTCCACTTT

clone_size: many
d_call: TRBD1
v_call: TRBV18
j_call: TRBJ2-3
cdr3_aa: CASSTRDRVLNTQYF
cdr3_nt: TGTGCCAGCTCAACCCGGGACAGGGTCTTAAATACGCAGTATTTT

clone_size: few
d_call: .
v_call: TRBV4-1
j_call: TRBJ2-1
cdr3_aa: CASSQDRSLYNEQFF
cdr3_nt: TGCGCCAGCAGCCAAGATCGATCCCTCTACAATGAGCAGTTCTTC

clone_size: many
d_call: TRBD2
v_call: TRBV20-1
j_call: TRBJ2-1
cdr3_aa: CSANPGLAGGSYNEQFF
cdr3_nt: TGCAGTGCTAACCCGGGACTAGCGGGGGGCTCCTACAATGAGCAGTTCTTC

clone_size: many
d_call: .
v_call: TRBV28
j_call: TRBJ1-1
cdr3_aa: CASRTVNTEAFF
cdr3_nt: TGTGCCAGCAGGACAGTGAACACTGAAGCTTTCTTT

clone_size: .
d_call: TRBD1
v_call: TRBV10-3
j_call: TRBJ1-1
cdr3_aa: CAPGQGTKTTEAFF
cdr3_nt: TGTGCCCCCGGACAGGGCACCAAAACAACTGAAGCTTTCTTT

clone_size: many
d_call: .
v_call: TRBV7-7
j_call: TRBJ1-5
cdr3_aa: CASSRGSGKNQPQHF
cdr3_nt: TGTGCTAGCAGCCGGGGGTCCGGGAAAAATCAGCCCCAGCATTTT

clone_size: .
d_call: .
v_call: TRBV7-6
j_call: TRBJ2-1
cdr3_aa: CASSPGPENEQFF
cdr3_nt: TGTGCCAGCAGCCCGGGACCTGAGAATGAGCAGTTCTTC

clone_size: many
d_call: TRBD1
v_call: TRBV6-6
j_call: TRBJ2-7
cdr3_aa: CASSQTGDYEQYF
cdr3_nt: TGTGCCAGCAGCCAAACAGGGGACTACGAGCAGTACTTC

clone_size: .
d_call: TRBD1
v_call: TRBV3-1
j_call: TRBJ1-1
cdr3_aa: CASSQGQGGTEAFF
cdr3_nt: TGTGCCAGCAGCCAAGGGCAGGGGGGTACTGAAGCTTTCTTT

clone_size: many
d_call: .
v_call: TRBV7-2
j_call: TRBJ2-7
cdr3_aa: CASSLAPNPWLEQYF
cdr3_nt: TGTGCCAGCAGCTTAGCGCCAAACCCTTGGCTCGAGCAGTACTTC

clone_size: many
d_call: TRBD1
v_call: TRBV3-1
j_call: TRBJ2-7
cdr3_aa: CASSRGTGSNRLEQYF
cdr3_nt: TGTGCCAGCAGCCGCGGGACAGGGTCCAACCGGCTTGAGCAGTACTTC

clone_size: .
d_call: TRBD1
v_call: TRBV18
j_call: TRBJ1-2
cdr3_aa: CASSKATGDGGYTF
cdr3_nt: TGTGCCAGCTCAAAAGCTACAGGGGATGGCGGCTACACCTTC

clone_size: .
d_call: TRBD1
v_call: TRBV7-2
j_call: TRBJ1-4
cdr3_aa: CASGDRGREKLFF
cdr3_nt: TGTGCCAGCGGGGACAGGGGGCGTGAAAAACTGTTTTTT

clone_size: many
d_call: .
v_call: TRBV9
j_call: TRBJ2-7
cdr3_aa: CASSVEGEGYEQYF
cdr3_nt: TGTGCCAGCAGCGTCGAGGGGGAAGGCTACGAGCAGTACTTC

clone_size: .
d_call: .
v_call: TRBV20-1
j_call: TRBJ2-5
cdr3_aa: CSARAAGAGETQYF
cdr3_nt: TGCAGTGCTAGAGCCGCCGGGGCGGGAGAGACCCAGTACTTC

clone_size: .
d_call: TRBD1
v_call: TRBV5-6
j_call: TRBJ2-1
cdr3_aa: CASSLPGQGIQETQFF
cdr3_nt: TGTGCCAGCAGCTTACCGGGACAGGGCATACAAGAGACCCAGTTCTTC

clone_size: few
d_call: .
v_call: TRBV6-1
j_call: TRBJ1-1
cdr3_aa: CASSVLTGRTAFF
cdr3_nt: TGTGCCAGCAGTGTCCTTACAGGGCGTACGGCTTTCTTT

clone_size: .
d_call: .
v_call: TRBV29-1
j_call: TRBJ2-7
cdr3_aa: CSVLGVVTGRAYEQYF
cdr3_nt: TGCAGCGTTCTCGGTGTTGTGACAGGGAGGGCCTACGAGCAGTACTTC

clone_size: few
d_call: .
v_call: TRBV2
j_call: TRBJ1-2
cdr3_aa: CASSTRLGGYTF
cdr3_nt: TGTGCCAGCAGCACCCGGCTTGGTGGCTACACCTTC

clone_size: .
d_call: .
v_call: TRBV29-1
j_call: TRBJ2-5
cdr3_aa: CSVVVGGEGTQYF
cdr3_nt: TGCAGCGTGGTGGTAGGGGGAGAGGGGACCCAGTACTTC

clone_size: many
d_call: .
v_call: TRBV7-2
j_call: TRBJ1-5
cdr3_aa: CASTPGGSNQPQHF
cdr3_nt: TGTGCCAGCACCCCTGGGGGTAGCAATCAGCCCCAGCATTTT

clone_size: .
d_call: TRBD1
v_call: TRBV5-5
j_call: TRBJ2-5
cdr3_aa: CASSIIPGQIRETQYF
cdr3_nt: TGTGCCAGCAGTATCATTCCGGGACAGATAAGGGAGACCCAGTACTTC

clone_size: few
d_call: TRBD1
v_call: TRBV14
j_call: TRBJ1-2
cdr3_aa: CASTDRGIYGYTF
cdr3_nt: TGTGCCAGCACCGACAGGGGAATTTATGGCTACACCTTC

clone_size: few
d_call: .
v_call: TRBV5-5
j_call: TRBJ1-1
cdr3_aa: CASSAQGQTEAFF
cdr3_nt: TGTGCCAGCAGCGCGCAGGGGCAAACTGAAGCTTTCTTT

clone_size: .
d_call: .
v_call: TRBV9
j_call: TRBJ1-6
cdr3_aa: CASSYVQGDSPLHF
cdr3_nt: TGTGCCAGCAGTTATGTGCAAGGGGATTCACCCCTCCACTTT

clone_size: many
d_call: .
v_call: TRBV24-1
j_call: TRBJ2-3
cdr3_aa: CATSDPGRGQDTQYF
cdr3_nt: TGTGCCACCAGTGATCCCGGCCGCGGGCAAGATACGCAGTATTTT

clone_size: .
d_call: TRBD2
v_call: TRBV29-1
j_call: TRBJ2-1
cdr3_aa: CSVVGTSGSRYYNEQFF
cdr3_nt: TGCAGCGTTGTCGGAACTAGCGGGAGTAGATACTACAATGAGCAGTTCTTC

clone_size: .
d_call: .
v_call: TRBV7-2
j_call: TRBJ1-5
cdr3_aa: CASSPGGWAGRRGANQPQHF
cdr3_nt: TGTGCCAGCAGCCCCGGAGGGTGGGCAGGGAGAAGGGGAGCCAATCAGCCCCAGCATTTT

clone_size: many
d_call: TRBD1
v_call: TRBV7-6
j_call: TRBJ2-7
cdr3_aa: CASSTGGTYEQYF
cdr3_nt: TGTGCCAGCAGCACAGGGGGGACCTACGAGCAGTACTTC

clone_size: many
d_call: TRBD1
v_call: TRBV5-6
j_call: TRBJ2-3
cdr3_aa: CASSLGQGTLDTQYF
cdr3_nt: TGTGCCAGCAGCTTGGGACAGGGGACCCTGGATACGCAGTATTTT

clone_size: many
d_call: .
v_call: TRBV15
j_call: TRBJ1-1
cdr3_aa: CATSRDQWNTEAFF
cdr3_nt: TGTGCCACCAGCAGAGATCAATGGAACACTGAAGCTTTCTTT

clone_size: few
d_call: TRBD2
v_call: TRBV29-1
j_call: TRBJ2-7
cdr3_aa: CSVDGTSGVGRYEQYF
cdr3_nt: TGCAGCGTTGACGGGACTAGCGGGGTGGGCCGCTACGAGCAGTACTTC